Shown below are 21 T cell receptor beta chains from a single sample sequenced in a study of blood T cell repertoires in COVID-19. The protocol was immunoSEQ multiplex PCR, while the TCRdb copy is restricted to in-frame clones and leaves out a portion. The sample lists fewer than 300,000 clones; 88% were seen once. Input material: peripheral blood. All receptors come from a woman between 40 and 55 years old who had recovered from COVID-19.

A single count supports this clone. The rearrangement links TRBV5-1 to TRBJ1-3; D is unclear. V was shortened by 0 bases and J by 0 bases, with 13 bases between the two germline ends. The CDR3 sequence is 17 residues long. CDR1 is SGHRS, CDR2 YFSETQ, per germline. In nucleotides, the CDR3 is TGCGCCAGCAGCTTGGACCTAAGAGCGAACTCTGGAAACACCATATATTTT. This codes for CASSLDLRANSGNTIYF.

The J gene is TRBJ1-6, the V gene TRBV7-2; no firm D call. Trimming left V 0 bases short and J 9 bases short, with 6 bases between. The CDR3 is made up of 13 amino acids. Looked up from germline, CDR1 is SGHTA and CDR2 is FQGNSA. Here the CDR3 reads CASSLARGSPLHF. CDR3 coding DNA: TGTGCCAGCAGCTTAGCGCGGGGTTCACCCCTCCACTTT.

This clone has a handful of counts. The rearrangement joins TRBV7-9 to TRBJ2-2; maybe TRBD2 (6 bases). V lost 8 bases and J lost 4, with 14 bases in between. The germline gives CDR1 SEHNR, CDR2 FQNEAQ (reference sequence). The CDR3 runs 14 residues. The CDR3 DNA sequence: TGTGCCAGCGGAAGCCTGGGGGGCACCGGGGAGCTGTTTTTT. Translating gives CASGSLGGTGELFF. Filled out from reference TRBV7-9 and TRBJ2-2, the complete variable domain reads DTGVSQNPRHKITKRGQNVTFRCDPISEHNRLYWYRQTLGQGPEFLTYFQNEAQLEKSRLLSDRFSAERPKGSFSTLEIQRTEQGDSAMYLCASGSLGGTGELFFGEGSRLTVL.

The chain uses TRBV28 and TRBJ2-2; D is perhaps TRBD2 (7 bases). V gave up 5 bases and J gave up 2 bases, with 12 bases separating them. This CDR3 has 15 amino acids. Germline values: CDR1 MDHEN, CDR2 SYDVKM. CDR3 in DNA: TGTGCCAGCAGTCCGGGGGGCTATAACACCGGGGAGCTGTTTTTT. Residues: CASSPGGYNTGELFF.

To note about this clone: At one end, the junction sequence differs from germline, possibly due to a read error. The CDR3: CASSHRGGTTDTQYF. CDR3 sequence (DNA): TGTGCTAGCAGCCACCGTGGCGGCACCACAGATACGCAGTATTTT. The chain has TRBV7-7 and TRBJ2-3; no firm D call. The CDR3 runs 15 residues. Looked up from germline, CDR1 is SSHAT and CDR2 is FNYEAQ (reference sequence). The entire variable domain, with the rest obtained from reference TRBV7-7 and TRBJ2-3, is as follows: GAGVSQSPRYKVTKRGQDVTLRCDPISSHATLYWYQQALGQGPEFLTYFNYEAQPDKSGLPSDRFSAERPEGSISTLTIQRTEQRDSAMYRCASSHRGGTTDTQYFGPGTRLTVL.

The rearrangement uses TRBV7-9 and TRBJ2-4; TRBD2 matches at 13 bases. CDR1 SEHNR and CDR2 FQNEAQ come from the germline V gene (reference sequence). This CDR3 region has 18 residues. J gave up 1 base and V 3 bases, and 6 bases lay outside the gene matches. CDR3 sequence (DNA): TGTGCCAGCAGCTTCGGGACTAGCGGGACCCGGGCCAAAAACATTCAGTACTTC. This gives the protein CASSFGTSGTRAKNIQYF. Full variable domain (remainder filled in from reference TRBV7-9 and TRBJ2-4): DTGVSQNPRHKITKRGQNVTFRCDPISEHNRLYWYRQTLGQGPEFLTYFQNEAQLEKSRLLSDRFSAERPKGSFSTLEIQRTEQGDSAMYLCASSFGTSGTRAKNIQYFGAGTRLSVL.

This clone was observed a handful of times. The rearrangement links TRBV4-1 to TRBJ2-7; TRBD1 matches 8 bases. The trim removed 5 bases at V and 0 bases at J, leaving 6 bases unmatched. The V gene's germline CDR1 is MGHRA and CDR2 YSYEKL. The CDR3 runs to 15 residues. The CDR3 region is CASSATGGSSYEQYV. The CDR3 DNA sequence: TGCGCCAGCAGCGCCACAGGGGGGAGCTCCTACGAGCAGTACGTC.

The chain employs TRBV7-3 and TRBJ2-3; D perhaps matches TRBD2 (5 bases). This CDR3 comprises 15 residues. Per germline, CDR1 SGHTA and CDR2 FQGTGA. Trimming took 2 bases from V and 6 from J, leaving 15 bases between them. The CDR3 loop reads CASSLAGSMGDTQYF. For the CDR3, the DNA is TGTGCCAGCAGCTTAGCGGGTAGCATGGGGGATACGCAGTATTTT.

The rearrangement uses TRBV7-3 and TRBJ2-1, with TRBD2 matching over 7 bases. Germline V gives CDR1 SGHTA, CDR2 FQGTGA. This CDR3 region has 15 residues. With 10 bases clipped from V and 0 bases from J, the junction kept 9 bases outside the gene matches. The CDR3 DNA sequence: TGTGCCACCCAAGCGGGGCCCAGCTCCTACAATGAGCAGTTCTTC. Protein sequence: CATQAGPSSYNEQFF.

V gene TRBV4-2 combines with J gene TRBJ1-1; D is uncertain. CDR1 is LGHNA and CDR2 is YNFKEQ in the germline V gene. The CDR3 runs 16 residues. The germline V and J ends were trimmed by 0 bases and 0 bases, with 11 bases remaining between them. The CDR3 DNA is TGTGCCAGCAGCCAAGATGTAGCAGCCATGAACACTGAAGCTTTCTTT. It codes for CASSQDVAAMNTEAFF.

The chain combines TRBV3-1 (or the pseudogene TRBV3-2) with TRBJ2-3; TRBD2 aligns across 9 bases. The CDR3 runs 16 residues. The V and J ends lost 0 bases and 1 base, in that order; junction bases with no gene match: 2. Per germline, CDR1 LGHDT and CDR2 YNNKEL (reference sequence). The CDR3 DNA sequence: TGTGCCAGCAGCCAAGAAGGCGGGAGGGGCACAGATACGCAGTATTTT. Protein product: CASSQEGGRGTDTQYF.

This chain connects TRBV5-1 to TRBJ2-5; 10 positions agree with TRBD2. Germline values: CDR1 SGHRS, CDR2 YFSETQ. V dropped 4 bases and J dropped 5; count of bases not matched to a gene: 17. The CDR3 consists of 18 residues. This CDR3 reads CASSPRLAGRPAGETQYF. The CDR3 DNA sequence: TGCGCCAGCAGCCCCCGACTAGCGGGCCGTCCCGCTGGGGAGACCCAGTACTTC.

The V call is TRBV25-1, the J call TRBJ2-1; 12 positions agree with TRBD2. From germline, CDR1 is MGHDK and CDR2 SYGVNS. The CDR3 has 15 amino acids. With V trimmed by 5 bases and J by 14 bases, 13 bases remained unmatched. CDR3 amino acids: CASSPTSGRTNQEFF. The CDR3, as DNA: TGTGCCAGCAGTCCAACTAGCGGGAGGACCAACCAGGAGTTCTTC.

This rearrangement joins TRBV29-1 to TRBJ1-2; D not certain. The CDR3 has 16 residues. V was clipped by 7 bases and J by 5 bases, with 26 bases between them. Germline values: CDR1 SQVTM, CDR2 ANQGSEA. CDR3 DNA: TGCAGCGCCGACCCTGGTGGCGGTCGCCCGGGGTATGGCTACACCTTC. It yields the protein CSADPGGGRPGYGYTF.

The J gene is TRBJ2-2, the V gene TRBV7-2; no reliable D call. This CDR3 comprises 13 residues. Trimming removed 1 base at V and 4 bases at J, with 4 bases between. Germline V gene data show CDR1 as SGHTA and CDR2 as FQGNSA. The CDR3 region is CASSLGATGELFF. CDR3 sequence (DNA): TGTGCCAGCAGCTTAGGCGCCACCGGGGAGCTGTTTTTT.

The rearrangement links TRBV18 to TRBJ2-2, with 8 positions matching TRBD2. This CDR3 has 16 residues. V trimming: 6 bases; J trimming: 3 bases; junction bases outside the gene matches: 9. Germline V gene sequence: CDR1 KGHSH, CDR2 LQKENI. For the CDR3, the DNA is TGTGCCAGCTCCCCCCGGACGGGGGGGGACACCGGGGAGCTGTTTTTT. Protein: CASSPRTGGDTGELFF.

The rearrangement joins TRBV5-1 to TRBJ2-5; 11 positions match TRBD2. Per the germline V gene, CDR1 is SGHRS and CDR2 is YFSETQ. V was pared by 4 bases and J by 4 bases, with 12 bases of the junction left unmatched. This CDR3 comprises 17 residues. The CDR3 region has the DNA TGCGCCAGCAGCCCCACCATAGCGGGAGGGCTTAGAGAGACCCAGTACTTC. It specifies CASSPTIAGGLRETQYF. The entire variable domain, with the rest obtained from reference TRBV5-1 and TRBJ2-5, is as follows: KAGVTQTPRYLIKTRGQQVTLSCSPISGHRSVSWYQQTPGQGLQFLFEYFSETQRNKGNFPGRFSGRQFSNSRSEMNVSTLELGDSALYLCASSPTIAGGLRETQYFGPGTRLLVL.

The DNA of the CDR3 is TGTGCCAGCAGCTTCCGACAGGGGATGAACACTGAAGCTTTCTTT. Amino acid sequence: CASSFRQGMNTEAFF. The chain joins TRBV11-3 to TRBJ1-1; 8 positions agree with TRBD1. Germline loops: CDR1 SGHNT, CDR2 YENEEA. V lost 3 bases and J lost 0; bases outside the gene matches: 3. The CDR3 runs to 15 residues. The entire variable domain, with the rest obtained from reference TRBV11-3 and TRBJ1-1, is as follows: EAGVVQSPRYKIIEKKQPVAFWCNPISGHNTLYWYLQNLGQGPELLIRYENEEAVDDSQLPKDRFSAERLKGVDSTLKIQPAELGDSAVYLCASSFRQGMNTEAFFGQGTRLTVV.

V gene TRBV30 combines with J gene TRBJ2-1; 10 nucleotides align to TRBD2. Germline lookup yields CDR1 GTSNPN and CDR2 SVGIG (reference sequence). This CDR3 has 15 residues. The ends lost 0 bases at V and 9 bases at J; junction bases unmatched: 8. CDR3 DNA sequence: TGTGCCTGGAGTGTGGGACTAGCGACACATGGTGAGCAGTTCTTC. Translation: CAWSVGLATHGEQFF.

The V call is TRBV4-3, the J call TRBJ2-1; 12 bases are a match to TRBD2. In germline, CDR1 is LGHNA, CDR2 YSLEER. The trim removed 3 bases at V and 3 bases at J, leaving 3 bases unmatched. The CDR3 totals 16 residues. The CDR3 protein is CASSQATSGGYNEQFF. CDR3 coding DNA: TGCGCCAGCAGCCAGGCGACTAGCGGGGGCTACAATGAGCAGTTCTTC.

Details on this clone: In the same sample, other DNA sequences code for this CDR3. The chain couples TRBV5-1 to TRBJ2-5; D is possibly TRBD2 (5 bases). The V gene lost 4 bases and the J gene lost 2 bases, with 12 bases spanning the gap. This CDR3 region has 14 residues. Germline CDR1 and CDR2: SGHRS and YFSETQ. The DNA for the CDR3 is TGCGCCAGCAGCCCCGGAGGTGTGCAAGAGACCCAGTACTTC. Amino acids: CASSPGGVQETQYF.